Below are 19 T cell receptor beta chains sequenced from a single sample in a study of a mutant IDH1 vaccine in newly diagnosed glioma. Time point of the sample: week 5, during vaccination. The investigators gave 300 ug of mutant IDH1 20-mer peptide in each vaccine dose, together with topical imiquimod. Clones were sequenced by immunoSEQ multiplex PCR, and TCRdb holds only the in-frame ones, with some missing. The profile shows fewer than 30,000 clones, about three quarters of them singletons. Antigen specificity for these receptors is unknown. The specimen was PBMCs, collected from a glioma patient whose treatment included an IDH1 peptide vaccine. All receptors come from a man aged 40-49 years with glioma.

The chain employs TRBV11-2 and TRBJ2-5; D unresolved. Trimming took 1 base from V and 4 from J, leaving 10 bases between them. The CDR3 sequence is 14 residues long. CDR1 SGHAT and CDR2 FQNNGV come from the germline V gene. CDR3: CASSLVLDGETQYF. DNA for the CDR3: TGTGCCAGCAGCTTAGTGCTAGACGGAGAGACCCAGTACTTC. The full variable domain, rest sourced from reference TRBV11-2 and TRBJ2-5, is EAGVAQSPRYKIIEKRQSVAFWCNPISGHATLYWYQQILGQGPKLLIQFQNNGVVDDSQLPKDRFSAERLKGVDSTLKIQPAKLEDSAVYLCASSLVLDGETQYFGPGTRLLVL.

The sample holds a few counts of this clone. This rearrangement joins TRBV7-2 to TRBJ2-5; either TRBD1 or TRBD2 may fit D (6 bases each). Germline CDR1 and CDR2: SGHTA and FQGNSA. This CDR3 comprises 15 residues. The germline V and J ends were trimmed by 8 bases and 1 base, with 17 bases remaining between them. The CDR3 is CASAKGGQTQETQYF. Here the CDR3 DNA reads TGTGCCAGCGCGAAAGGGGGGCAGACCCAAGAGACCCAGTACTTC.

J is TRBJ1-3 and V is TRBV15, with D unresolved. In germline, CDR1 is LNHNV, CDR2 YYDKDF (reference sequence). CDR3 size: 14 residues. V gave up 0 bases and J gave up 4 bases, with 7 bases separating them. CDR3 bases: TGTGCCACCAGCAGAGATGTAGCCGGAAACACCATATATTTT. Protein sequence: CATSRDVAGNTIYF.

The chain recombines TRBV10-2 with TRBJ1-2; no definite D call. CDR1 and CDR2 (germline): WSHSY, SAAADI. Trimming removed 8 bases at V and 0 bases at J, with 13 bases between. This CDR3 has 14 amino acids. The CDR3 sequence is CASLSAGTNYGYTF. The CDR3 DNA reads TGCGCCAGCCTCAGCGCGGGAACTAACTATGGCTACACCTTC.

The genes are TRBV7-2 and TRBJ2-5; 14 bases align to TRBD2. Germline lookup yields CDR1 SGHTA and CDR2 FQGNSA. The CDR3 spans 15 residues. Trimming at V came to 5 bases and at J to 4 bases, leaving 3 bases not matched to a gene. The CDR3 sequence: CASSKGLAGVETQYF. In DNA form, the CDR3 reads TGTGCCAGCAGCAAGGGACTAGCGGGAGTAGAGACCCAGTACTTC.

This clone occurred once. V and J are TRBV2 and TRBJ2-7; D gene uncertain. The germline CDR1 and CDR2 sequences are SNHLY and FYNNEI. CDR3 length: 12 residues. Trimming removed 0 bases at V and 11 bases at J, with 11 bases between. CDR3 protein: CASSEALGVEYV. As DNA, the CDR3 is TGTGCCAGCAGTGAAGCGCTAGGTGTGGAGTACGTC.

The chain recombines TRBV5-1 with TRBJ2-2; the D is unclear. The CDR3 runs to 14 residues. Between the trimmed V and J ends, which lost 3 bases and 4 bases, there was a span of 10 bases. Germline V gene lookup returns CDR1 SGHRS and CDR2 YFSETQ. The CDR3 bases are TGCGCCAGCAGCTCAGTGGACGTCACCGGGGAGCTGTTTTTT. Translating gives CASSSVDVTGELFF.

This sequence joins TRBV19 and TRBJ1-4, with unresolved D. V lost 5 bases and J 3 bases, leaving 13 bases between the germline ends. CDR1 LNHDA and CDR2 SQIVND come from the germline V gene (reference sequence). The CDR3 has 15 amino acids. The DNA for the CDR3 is TGTGCCAGTAGTGCAGACCGTTCGGCTAATGAAAAACTGTTTTTT. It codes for CASSADRSANEKLFF.

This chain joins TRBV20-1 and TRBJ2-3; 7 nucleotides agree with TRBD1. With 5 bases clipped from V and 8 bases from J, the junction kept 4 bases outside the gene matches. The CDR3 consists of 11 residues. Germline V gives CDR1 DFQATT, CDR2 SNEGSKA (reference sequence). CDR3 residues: CSAEDRATQYF. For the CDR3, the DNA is TGCAGTGCTGAAGACAGGGCTACGCAGTATTTT.

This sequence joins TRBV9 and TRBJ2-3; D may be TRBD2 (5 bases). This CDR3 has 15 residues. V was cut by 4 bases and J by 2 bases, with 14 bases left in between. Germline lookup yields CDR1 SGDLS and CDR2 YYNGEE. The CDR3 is CASSPISGFTDTQYF. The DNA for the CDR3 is TGTGCCAGCAGCCCCATAAGCGGCTTCACAGATACGCAGTATTTT.

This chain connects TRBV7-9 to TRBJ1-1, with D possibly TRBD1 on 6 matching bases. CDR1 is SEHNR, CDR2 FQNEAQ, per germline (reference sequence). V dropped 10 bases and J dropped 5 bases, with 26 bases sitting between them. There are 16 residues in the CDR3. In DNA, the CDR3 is TGTGCCACCGCCGGGACGGGGGCGAGGTCTGGAACTGAAGCTTTCTTT. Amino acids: CATAGTGARSGTEAFF.

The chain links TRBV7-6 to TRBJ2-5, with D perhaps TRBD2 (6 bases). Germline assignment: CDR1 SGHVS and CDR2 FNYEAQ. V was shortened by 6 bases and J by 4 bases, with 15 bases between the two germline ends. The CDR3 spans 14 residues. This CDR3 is CASSPGGSGETQYF. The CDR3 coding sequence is TGTGCCAGCAGTCCCGGGGGTAGCGGAGAGACCCAGTACTTC. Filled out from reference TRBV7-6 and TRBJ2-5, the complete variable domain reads GAGVSQSPRYKVTKRGQDVALRCDPISGHVSLYWYRQALGQGPEFLTYFNYEAQQDKSGLPNDRFSAERPEGSISTLTIQRTEQRDSAMYRCASSPGGSGETQYFGPGTRLLVL.

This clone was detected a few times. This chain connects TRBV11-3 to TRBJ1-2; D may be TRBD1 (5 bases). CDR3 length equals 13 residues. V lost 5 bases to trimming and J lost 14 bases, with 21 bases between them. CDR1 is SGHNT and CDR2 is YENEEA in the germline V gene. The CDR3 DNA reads TGTGCCAGCAGCCCGTTTACTGACAGTGAAGCAACCTTC. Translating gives CASSPFTDSEATF.

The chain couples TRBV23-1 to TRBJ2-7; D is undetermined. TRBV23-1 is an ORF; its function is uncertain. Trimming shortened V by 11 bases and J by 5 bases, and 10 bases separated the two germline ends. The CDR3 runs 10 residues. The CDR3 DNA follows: TGCGCCCATCCGTTGCACGAGCAGTACGTC. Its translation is CAHPLHEQYV.

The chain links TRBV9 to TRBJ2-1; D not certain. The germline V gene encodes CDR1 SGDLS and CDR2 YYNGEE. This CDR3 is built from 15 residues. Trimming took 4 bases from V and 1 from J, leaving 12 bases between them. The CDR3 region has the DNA TGTGCCAGCAGCCCCTACTTAGGTTCCTACAATGAGCAGTTCTTC. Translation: CASSPYLGSYNEQFF.

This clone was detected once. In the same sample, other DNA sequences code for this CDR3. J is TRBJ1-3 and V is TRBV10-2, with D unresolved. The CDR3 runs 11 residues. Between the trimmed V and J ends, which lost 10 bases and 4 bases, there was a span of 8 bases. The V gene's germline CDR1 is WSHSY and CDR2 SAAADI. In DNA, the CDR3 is TGCGCCACCCAAGGAGGAAACACCATATATTTT. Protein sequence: CATQGGNTIYF.

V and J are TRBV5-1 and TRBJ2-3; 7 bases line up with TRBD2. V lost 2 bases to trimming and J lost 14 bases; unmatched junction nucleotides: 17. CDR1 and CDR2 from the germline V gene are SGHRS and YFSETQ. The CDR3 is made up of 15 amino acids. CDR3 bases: TGCGCCAGCAGCTTCGCGGGGGACCCTAGAGCGATGATGTATTTT. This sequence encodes CASSFAGDPRAMMYF.

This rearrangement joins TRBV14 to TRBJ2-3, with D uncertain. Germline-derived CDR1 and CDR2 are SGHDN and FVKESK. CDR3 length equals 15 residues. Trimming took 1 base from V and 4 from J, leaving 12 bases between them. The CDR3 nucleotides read TGTGCCAGCAGCCAAGCCTGGACCACAGCAGATACGCAGTATTTT. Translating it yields CASSQAWTTADTQYF.

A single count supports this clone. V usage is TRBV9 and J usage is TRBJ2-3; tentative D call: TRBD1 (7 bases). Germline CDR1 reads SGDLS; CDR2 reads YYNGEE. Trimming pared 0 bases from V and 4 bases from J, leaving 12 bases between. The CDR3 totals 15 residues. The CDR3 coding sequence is TGTGCCAGCAGCGTAGGACAGGGAGGCCCAGATACGCAGTATTTT. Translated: CASSVGQGGPDTQYF.